Listed here are 30 T cell receptor beta chains from one sample, sequenced in a study of CD8 T cells in ankylosing spondylitis. TCRdb analysed the 5' RACE reads with MiXCR anew, one entry per CDR3 protein. The table includes a few hundred thousand distinct CDR3 sequences, about 18% detected once. The sequencing input was blood, either unsorted or a sorted T cell fraction (not recorded which). These receptors were taken from a male donor with ankylosing spondylitis or in good health (not recorded which).

The chain links TRBV6-5 to TRBJ2-7; possible D gene TRBD2, 6 bases. The germline V gene has CDR1 MNHEY and CDR2 SVGAGI. V was shortened by 1 base and J by 3 bases, with 13 bases between the two germline ends. CDR3 size: 15 residues. Here the CDR3 reads CASSYWGTSNYEQYF. CDR3 DNA sequence: TGTGCCAGCAGTTACTGGGGCACTAGCAACTACGAGCAGTACTTC.

The sample holds a few counts of this clonotype. The rearrangement links TRBV7-8 to TRBJ2-7; D is unresolved. The length of the CDR3 is 13 residues. V was cut by 3 bases and J by 6 bases, with 12 bases left in between. Germline V gene lookup returns CDR1 SGHVS and CDR2 FQNEAQ. CDR3 in DNA: TGTGCCAGCAGCTTGGGGATAAAGTCCGAGCAGTACTTC. This translates into CASSLGIKSEQYF.

The chain is built from TRBV4-1 and TRBJ2-2; D unclear. V lost 0 bases, J lost 7 bases, and 6 bases lay in between. The germline V gene has CDR1 MGHRA and CDR2 YSYEKL. The CDR3 runs 13 residues. CDR3 region: CASSQEVYGELFF. In DNA form, the CDR3 reads TGCGCCAGCAGCCAAGAGGTTTACGGGGAGCTGTTTTTT.

The chain has TRBV12-3 or TRBV12-4 and TRBJ2-1; 11 bases agree with TRBD2. V trimming: 5 bases; J trimming: 2 bases; junction bases outside the gene matches: 5. The CDR3 is 16 amino acids. CDR3 bases: TGTGCCAGCAGTGCCCGACTAGCGGGACCCTACAATGAGCAGTTCTTC. Its translation is CASSARLAGPYNEQFF.

V is TRBV5-1 and J is TRBJ2-7; no firm D call. Trimming took off 1 base at V and 4 bases at J, with 18 bases between the two ends. The CDR3 contains 16 residues. In germline, CDR1 is SGHRS, CDR2 YFSETQ. The CDR3 DNA reads TGCGCCAGCAGCTTGTCATCGTCAGCGAATACTTACGAGCAGTACTTC. It specifies CASSLSSSANTYEQYF.

The sample holds a few counts of this clonotype. V and J are TRBV13 and TRBJ2-1; D unresolved. The germline gives CDR1 PRHDT, CDR2 FYEKMQ (reference sequence). Trimming took 5 bases from V and 8 from J, leaving 13 bases between them. The CDR3 has 13 amino acids. CDR3 sequence (DNA): TGTGCCAGCAGCCTACTAAGGGATGATGAGCAGTTCTTC. It translates to CASSLLRDDEQFF.

V usage is TRBV29-1 and J usage is TRBJ1-1; D is perhaps TRBD1 (6 bases). V was pared by 7 bases and J by 1 base, with 13 bases between. CDR1 is SQVTM, CDR2 ANQGSEA, per germline. CDR3 length: 13 amino acids. CDR3 sequence reads: CSGGTKGNTEAFF. The CDR3 DNA follows: TGCAGCGGGGGGACAAAGGGGAACACTGAAGCTTTCTTT.

A few counts support this clonotype. The chain employs TRBV9 and TRBJ1-2; D is unclear. Trimming left V 0 bases short and J 3 bases short, with 12 bases between. From germline, CDR1 is SGDLS and CDR2 YYNGEE. This CDR3 has 15 amino acids. Here the CDR3 reads CASSVGEKLYYGYTF. As DNA, the CDR3 is TGTGCCAGCAGCGTAGGGGAAAAGCTCTACTATGGCTACACCTTC.

In its sample, this clonotype was seen a few times. CDR3 DNA: TGTGCCAGCTCCCCGAGCGGGAGGGCCAGCGAGCAGTACTTC. It translates to CASSPSGRASEQYF. This chain links TRBV18 with TRBJ2-7; TRBD2 matches 10 bases. The germline V gene has CDR1 KGHSH and CDR2 LQKENI. This CDR3 has 14 residues. Trimming removed 6 bases from V and 6 bases from J; junction bases left unmatched: 8.

The table lists this clonotype with many counts. The chain combines TRBV11-2 with TRBJ2-1; no reliable D call. Germline loops: CDR1 SGHAT, CDR2 FQNNGV. This CDR3 comprises 11 residues. V was clipped by 6 bases and J by 9 bases, with 9 bases between them. The CDR3 loop is CASSFKGEQFF. CDR3 nucleotides: TGTGCCAGCAGTTTTAAGGGTGAGCAGTTCTTC.

This rearrangement joins TRBV12-3 or TRBV12-4 to TRBJ2-2; 9 nucleotides agree with TRBD1. V shed 5 bases, J shed 7 bases, and the junction held 8 bases outside the gene matches. The CDR3 has 15 residues. Here the CDR3 reads CASSPRDRVIGELFF. The CDR3 DNA reads as TGTGCCAGCAGTCCCCGGGACAGGGTAATCGGGGAGCTGTTTTTT.

J is TRBJ2-2 and V is TRBV11-2; D not resolved. V lost 4 bases, J lost 7 bases, and 13 bases lay in between. CDR1 and CDR2 from the germline V gene are SGHAT and FQNNGV. The CDR3 has 14 amino acids. As DNA, the CDR3 is TGTGCCAGCAGCTGGGAAGGTCCACGCGGGGAGCTGTTTTTT. It translates to CASSWEGPRGELFF.

This clonotype has just a few counts. V gene TRBV6-5 combines with J gene TRBJ2-3, with 8 bases aligning to TRBD1. The CDR3 spans 19 residues. V was pared by 0 bases and J by 2 bases, with 13 bases of the junction left unmatched. Germline CDR1 reads MNHEY; CDR2 reads SVGAGI. The chain's CDR3 is CASSYSTADREAFTDTQYF. The CDR3 bases are TGTGCCAGCAGTTACTCGACGGCGGACAGGGAGGCCTTCACAGATACGCAGTATTTT.

This clonotype was recorded a few times. The rearrangement joins TRBV25-1 to TRBJ2-5, with D possibly TRBD2 on 6 matching bases. V was pared by 8 bases and J by 5 bases, with 9 bases between. The CDR3 is 11 amino acids. CDR1 and CDR2 (germline): MGHDK, SYGVNS. CDR3 nucleotides: TGTGCCAGCGGACGGGGGGAGACCCAGTACTTC. It encodes CASGRGETQYF.

The genes are TRBV5-6 and TRBJ2-7; the match to TRBD1 covers 11 bases. J was trimmed by 3 bases and V by 4 bases; bases with no gene match: 6. This CDR3 region has 15 residues. The germline V gene encodes CDR1 SGHDT and CDR2 YYEEEE. CDR3 sequence: CASSKGTGGFYEQYF. The CDR3 nucleotides read TGTGCCAGCAGCAAGGGGACAGGGGGATTCTACGAGCAGTACTTC. The complete variable domain, with remaining parts taken from reference TRBV5-6 and TRBJ2-7, reads DAGVTQSPTHLIKTRGQQVTLRCSPKSGHDTVSWYQQALGQGPQFIFQYYEEEERQRGNFPDRFSGHQFPNYSSELNVNALLLGDSALYLCASSKGTGGFYEQYFGPGTRLTVT.

The chain has TRBV6-2 or TRBV6-3 and TRBJ2-7, with 7 bases matching TRBD1. In germline, CDR1 is MNHEY, CDR2 SVGEGT. V shed 5 bases and J 1 base; nucleotides not matched to a gene: 8. This CDR3 is 15 amino acids long. CDR3 sequence: CASSQPDRESYEQYF. The CDR3 DNA reads TGTGCCAGCAGTCAACCCGACAGGGAATCCTACGAGCAGTACTTC.

The rearrangement joins TRBV29-1 to TRBJ2-7; 9 nucleotides line up with TRBD2. Trimming took 4 bases from V and 3 from J; bases not matched to a gene: 7. Germline values: CDR1 SQVTM, CDR2 ANQGSEA. The CDR3 is 14 residues long. The CDR3 DNA sequence: TGCAGCGTTGTGAGGCGGGAGGGCCGCTACGAGCAGTACTTC. This translates into CSVVRREGRYEQYF.

The rearrangement uses TRBV9 and TRBJ2-2; possibly TRBD1 for D (6 bases). The V and J ends lost 0 bases and 6 bases respectively, with 6 bases between them. The V gene's germline CDR1 is SGDLS and CDR2 YYNGEE. The CDR3 length is 13 residues. The CDR3 nucleotides read TGTGCCAGCAGCGTAGAGGGGGCCGGGGAGCTGTTTTTT. Encoded protein: CASSVEGAGELFF.

In this sample, this clonotype turned up many times. This chain joins TRBV12-3 or TRBV12-4 and TRBJ2-4, with TRBD2 as a possible D gene (5 bases). Trimming took off 6 bases at V and 8 bases at J, with 14 bases between the two ends. This CDR3 comprises 13 residues. CDR3 bases: TGTGCCAGCAGCATCGGGGAGCTGGACATTCAGTACTTC. Translation gives CASSIGELDIQYF.

The chain joins TRBV6-1 to TRBJ1-2; 7 nucleotides match TRBD1. Per germline, CDR1 MNHNS and CDR2 SASEGT. With 5 bases clipped from V and 4 bases from J, the junction kept 7 bases outside the gene matches. This CDR3 is built from 14 residues. The CDR3 nucleotides are TGTGCCAGCAGTCCGCCGGGACAGATCTATGGCTACACCTTC. This codes for CASSPPGQIYGYTF.

This clonotype was observed a handful of times. The chain employs TRBV6-1 and TRBJ2-1; TRBD1 agrees at 7 bases. The trim removed 6 bases at V and 6 bases at J, leaving 8 bases unmatched. CDR1 is MNHNS, CDR2 SASEGT, per germline. The CDR3 extends over 14 amino acids. In DNA form, the CDR3 reads TGTGCCAGCAGCGATAGACAGGGCCTCAATGAGCAGTTCTTC. It yields the protein CASSDRQGLNEQFF.

This clonotype came up many times. CDR3 sequence (DNA): TGCGCCAGCAGCCAAGTGGCTAGCCCCAATGAGCAGTTCTTC. It encodes CASSQVASPNEQFF. This chain uses TRBV4-3 with TRBJ2-1, with D perhaps matching TRBD2 (5 bases). The CDR3 covers 14 residues. Germline V CDR1 and CDR2: LGHNA, YSLEER. V lost 1 base and J 6 bases, leaving 10 bases between the germline ends.

This clonotype was detected once. J is TRBJ2-5 and V is TRBV29-1; D possibly corresponds to TRBD2 (6 bases). Trimming pared 1 base from V and 5 bases from J, leaving 29 bases between. The CDR3 runs to 19 residues. CDR1 is SQVTM and CDR2 is ANQGSEA in the germline V gene. CDR3 DNA: TGCAGCGTTGAAGGCGGGGAGCCAAAGCGAGGGCAATTTGGGGAGACCCAGTACTTC. This translates into CSVEGGEPKRGQFGETQYF.

Comments on this clonotype: The CDR3 does not end in the conserved phenylalanine or tryptophan, so this is likely a read error. The V call is TRBV7-2, the J call TRBJ2-1; TRBD1 matches at 9 bases. Germline V gene lookup returns CDR1 SGHTA and CDR2 FQGNSA. CDR3 size: 17 residues. V dropped 1 base and J dropped 1; count of bases not matched to a gene: 5. The CDR3 sequence: CASSLVPGQGSYNEQFY. The CDR3 coding sequence is TGTGCCAGCAGCTTAGTGCCGGGACAGGGATCCTACAATGAGCAGTTCTAC.

In its sample, this clonotype was seen a few times. The rearrangement uses TRBV29-1 and TRBJ2-7; D possibly matches TRBD1 or TRBD2 (6 bases each). Germline CDR1 is SQVTM and CDR2 is ANQGSEA. This CDR3 has 17 amino acids. Trimming shortened V by 0 bases and J by 6 bases, and 24 bases separated the two germline ends. The CDR3 nucleotides are TGCAGCGTTGAAGATCGCCGGCACTCCGTGGGGGGCCCCGAGCAGTACTTC. It specifies CSVEDRRHSVGGPEQYF.

The chain couples TRBV7-2 to TRBJ2-3; no clear D gene. CDR1 SGHTA and CDR2 FQGNSA come from the germline V gene. V gave up 3 bases and J gave up 2 bases, with 9 bases separating them. CDR3 size: 14 residues. DNA of the CDR3: TGTGCCAGCAGCTTCGACTTAGCCACAGATACGCAGTATTTT. Translated, it gives CASSFDLATDTQYF.

This clonotype has a handful of counts. The chain employs TRBV4-1 and TRBJ2-3, with D uncertain. Deletions cut 0 bases from V and 2 bases from J, with 15 bases between. Germline V gives CDR1 MGHRA, CDR2 YSYEKL. The CDR3 is 17 residues long. The CDR3 DNA sequence: TGCGCCAGCAGCCAAGACCCGGGCCCCGTATCCACAGATACGCAGTATTTT. It specifies CASSQDPGPVSTDTQYF.

This clonotype was picked up a small number of times. The V gene is TRBV20-1, the J gene TRBJ2-5; 11 nucleotides align to TRBD2. The CDR3 spans 15 residues. Trimming cost V 6 bases and J 1 base; bases outside gene matches: 7. In germline, CDR1 is DFQATT, CDR2 SNEGSKA (reference sequence). The CDR3 nucleotides are TGCAGTGCCCCTGGGACTAGCGGACTCCAAGAGACCCAGTACTTC. Its translation: CSAPGTSGLQETQYF.

This rearrangement joins TRBV9 to TRBJ2-7, with 7 bases aligning to TRBD2. The CDR3 sequence is 15 residues long. CDR1 and CDR2 (germline): SGDLS, YYNGEE. V was pared by 0 bases and J by 4 bases, with 7 bases of the junction left unmatched. The CDR3: CASSVDSGRAYEQYF. CDR3 nucleotides: TGTGCCAGCAGCGTAGATAGCGGGCGAGCTTACGAGCAGTACTTC.

This clonotype was seen many times. This rearrangement joins TRBV4-3 to TRBJ2-3; 8 nucleotides line up with TRBD2. The junction had 5 bases not matched to a gene; V was cut back by 1 base and J by 2 bases. CDR1 and CDR2 from the germline V gene are LGHNA and YSLEER. This CDR3 comprises 16 residues. The CDR3 DNA reads as TGCGCCAGCAGCCAAGTACTAGCGGCCGCCACAGATACGCAGTATTTT. The encoded protein is CASSQVLAAATDTQYF.